This T cell receptor (beta chain) was identified during a study of identical twins. Everyone who gave samples was a healthy Caucasian. MiXCR was run by TCRdb on the 5' RACE reads, yielding one entry per CDR3 protein. The sample lists around 200,000 distinct CDR3 sequences; about a tenth were seen once. This clonotype has just a few counts. The sequence came from a woman aged 18-30 years in good health. The specimen sequenced was memory (CD45RO+) T cells sorted from blood.

The CDR3: CASAGGTESTDTQYF. DNA of the CDR3: TGTGCCAGCGCGGGTGGGACGGAAAGCACAGATACGCAGTATTTT. The rearrangement uses TRBV9 and TRBJ2-3; D is possibly TRBD1 or TRBD2 (5 bases each). Trimming cost V 7 bases and J 0 bases, with 15 bases left between them. This CDR3 contains 15 residues. CDR1 is SGDLS and CDR2 is YYNGEE in the germline V gene.